A single T cell receptor (beta chain) is shown here with its context. This specimen comes from a study of blood T cell repertoires in COVID-19. In the study overall: The United States, Italy and Spain provided the acute and convalescent COVID-19 samples.

Germline values: CDR1 KGHSY, CDR2 FQNENV. The length of the CDR3 is 17 residues. The trim removed 0 bases at V and 0 bases at J, leaving 6 bases unmatched. As originally analysed: Reference gene primer amplification in the assay estimated nucleated cell counts. Measured with immunoSEQ multiplex PCR; TCRdb has only the in-frame clones, and not every one. D and trimming were read from the DNA, whereas the V and J calls and clone size are those reported in that table. The repertoire consists of a few hundred thousand clones, with around 83% occurring once and the leading ten covering 5% to 6%. Sequenced: PBMCs or T cells enriched from blood (not recorded which). This chain connects TRBV16 to TRBJ2-5; 8 bases align to TRBD2. This TCR was recovered from a woman in her 50s who had recovered from COVID-19. CDR3 bases: TGTGCCAGCAGCCAATCGAGCGGGGGCAGATACCAAGAGACCCAGTACTTC. Protein: CASSQSSGGRYQETQYF.